This is a list of T cell receptor beta chains from one sample in a study of CD8+CD57+ T cells in acquired aplastic anemia. TCRdb passed the reads through MiXCR, listing each CDR3 protein once. The sample yields approximately 260,000 distinct CDR3 sequences, approximately 82% seen once. Material for sequencing was sorted CD4+, CD8+, or CD8+CD57+ T cells (not recorded which) from PBMCs. These receptors originate from a human donor with aplastic anemia. Each CDR3 is given with its conserved first and last residue. The D gene is left open where the match is weak. Clone size appears in some rows only: once, few, many, or a class for an expanded clone.

V	D	size	J	DNA	CDR3
TRBV2	-	few	TRBJ2-3	TGTGCCAGCGGGGTCGGGGGCACCGATACAGAGTATTTT	CASGVGGTDTEYF
TRBV7-8	-	-	TRBJ1-1	TGTGCCAGCAGCTTAGCTCTGGGTCGCAATACTCAGGATTTCTTT	CASSLALGRNTQDFF
TRBV7-8	-	many	TRBJ2-1	TGTGCCAGCAGCTTAGCGGGAGGACAGTTCTTC	CASSLAGGQFF
TRBV20-1	-	-	TRBJ1-1	TGCAGTGCTAGAGGAGGGGGAAGGAGCACTGAAGCTTTCTTT	CSARGGGRSTEAFF
TRBV7-2	TRBD1	-	TRBJ2-5	TGTGCCAGCAGCCTGACAGGGGGCGCTACCGGAGAGACCCAGTACTTC	CASSLTGGATGETQYF
TRBV9	TRBD1	few	TRBJ2-3	TGTGCCAGCAGCGACTCGACAGGGTCAGAGACCCAGTTT	CASSDSTGSETQF
TRBV9	TRBD2	-	TRBJ2-3	TGTGCCAGCAGCCCCCCAGGTGGGAGCGGGGAGCATTTT	CASSPPGGSGEHF
TRBV2	-	-	TRBJ1-1	TGTGCCAGCGGGGGGGCGCCCGTCGTCATGAACACTGAAGCTTTCTTT	CASGGAPVVMNTEAFF
TRBV13	-	-	TRBJ2-3	TGTGCCAGCGGGGACGGTGTGACAGATGAGCAGTACTTT	CASGDGVTDEQYF
TRBV25-1	-	few	TRBJ2-1	TGTGCCAGCAGTGAAGGCGACTACCCCTACAATGAGCAGTTCTTC	CASSEGDYPYNEQFF
TRBV20-1	-	-	TRBJ1-1	TGCAGTGCTATCGGGGGCAGAGCCATGGTCTTT	CSAIGGRAMVF
TRBV9	-	-	TRBJ1-1	TGTGCCAGCAGCTTAGGGGTCACAGGGAACACTGCCCCTTTCTTT	CASSLGVTGNTAPFF
TRBV7-6	-	-	TRBJ2-1	TGTGCCAGCAGTGATGGTGGGTTCCATGCACAGTTCTTC	CASSDGGFHAQFF
TRBV19	-	-	TRBJ2-1	TGTGCCAGTAGTGGGACAAGGAGGTCTTCCAATGAGCAGTTCTTC	CASSGTRRSSNEQFF
TRBV20-1	TRBD1	-	TRBJ1-2	TGCAGTGCTAAACCAGGGGGCAACTATGGCTACACCTTC	CSAKPGGNYGYTF
TRBV9	-	-	TRBJ2-1	TGTGCCAGCAGCCCGGGGGGCGGAAACGGTCAGGATGAGTTCTTC	CASSPGGGNGQDEFF
TRBV10-1	-	-	TRBJ1-1	TGCGCCAGCAGGACCTCACCGAACACTGAAGCTTTCTTT	CASRTSPNTEAFF
TRBV10-3	TRBD1	-	TRBJ2-3	TGTGCCATCAGTGTGTACCAGGGGGCATCAGATCCGGCATTTTTT	CAISVYQGASDPAFF
TRBV7-8	-	-	TRBJ2-7	TGTGCCAGCAGCTTTGATCCAGGCGGAGAGGCCCAGCACTACTTC	CASSFDPGGEAQHYF
TRBV7-3	-	-	TRBJ2-5	-	CARQGARETQYFGF
TRBV9	-	-	TRBJ2-1	TGTGCCAGCAGCGTAGCGACCGCCCGAAATCATGCGCAGTTCTTC	CASSVATARNHAQFF
TRBV20-1	-	few	TRBJ2-3	TGCAGTGCCAGTAGTTGGGGACGCAAGATAGATACGCAGTATTTT	CSASSWGRKIDTQYF
TRBV9	TRBD2	-	TRBJ2-1	TGTGCCAGCAGCCAAGGACTAGCGGACACAGATACTGAGCAGTTCTTC	CASSQGLADTDTEQFF